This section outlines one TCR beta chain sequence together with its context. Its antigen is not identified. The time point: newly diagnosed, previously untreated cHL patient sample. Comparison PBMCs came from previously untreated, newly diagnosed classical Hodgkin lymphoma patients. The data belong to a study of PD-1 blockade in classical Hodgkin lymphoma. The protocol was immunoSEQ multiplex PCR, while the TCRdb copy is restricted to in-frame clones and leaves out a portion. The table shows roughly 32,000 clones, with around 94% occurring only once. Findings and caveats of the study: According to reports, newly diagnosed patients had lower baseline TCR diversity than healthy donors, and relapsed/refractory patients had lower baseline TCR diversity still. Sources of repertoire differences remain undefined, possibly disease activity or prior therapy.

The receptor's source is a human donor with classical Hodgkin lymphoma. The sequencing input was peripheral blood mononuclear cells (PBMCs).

CDR3 sequence: CASSQEQGFDTIYF. The CDR3 DNA follows: TGTGCCAGCAGCCAAGAACAGGGTTTCGACACCATATATTTT. This chain joins TRBV4-2 and TRBJ1-3; a weak D match, TRBD1 (6 bases). Germline assignment: CDR1 LGHNA and CDR2 YNFKEQ. Trimming took off 0 bases at V and 8 bases at J, with 11 bases between the two ends. The CDR3 sequence is 14 residues long.